The clone carrying this T cell receptor (beta chain) was seen a handful of times. Its antigen remains unknown. A second 7 to 11 cycle PCR used barcoded and J-beta primers. Carrying 12 random nucleotides, a template-switch adaptor labeled each individual cDNA molecule. Per-sample output comprised a minimum of 2.5 million paired-end reads containing CDR3. TCRdb ran MiXCR on the 5' RACE reads and lists one entry per CDR3 protein. The table shows 600,000 to 650,000 distinct CDR3 sequences, with 58% occurring only once. This specimen belongs to a study of blood T cells in healthy people across ages. Study-wide findings and caveats: The diversity estimates, figures obtained from one million T cells, were considered underestimates.

The specimen was blood. This clonotype was obtained from a man in his 60s in good health.

DNA of the CDR3: TGTGCCAGCAGCCAAGGACTGACCTACAATGAGCAGTTCTTC. Translated, it gives CASSQGLTYNEQFF. V and J are TRBV7-9 and TRBJ2-1; D is perhaps TRBD2 (5 bases). The CDR3 extends over 14 amino acids. CDR1 SEHNR and CDR2 FQNEAQ come from the germline V gene (reference sequence). With 5 bases removed from V and 2 bases from J, the gap between germline ends came to 10 bases.